Presented here are 16 T cell receptor beta chains from one specimen sequenced in a study of T-cell reconstitution after alpha-beta-depleted transplantation in children. This sample's TCRbeta library carried unique molecular identifier barcodes. TCRdb processed the PCR reads anew with MiXCR; each CDR3 protein has one entry. The table lists about a million distinct CDR3 sequences, about 29% of them singletons. The sequencing used PBMCs, mostly from graft donor cells, collected 360 days after TCRalphabeta/CD19-depleted stem cell transplant. The receptors were gathered from a boy in the first two years of life who had a stem cell transplant for SCID, so the T cells may come from the graft donor.

In its sample, this clonotype was seen once. The rearrangement links TRBV12-3 or TRBV12-4 to TRBJ2-7; 7 bases match TRBD2. The CDR3 totals 13 residues. V dropped 6 bases and J dropped 5; count of bases not matched to a gene: 7. DNA of the CDR3: TGTGCCAGCAGCCAAAGGGGAGGGAACGAGCAGTACTTC. Residues: CASSQRGGNEQYF.

The CDR3 DNA reads TGTGCCAGCAGCTTGGGTTTCGTCCAGATGAATTACAATGAGCAGTTCTTC. Its translation is CASSLGFVQMNYNEQFF. The chain joins TRBV5-6 to TRBJ2-1; D gene ambiguous. Germline V gene lookup returns CDR1 SGHDT and CDR2 YYEEEE. The CDR3 is 17 residues long. Trimming left V 0 bases short and J 4 bases short, with 17 bases between.

There are a few counts of this clonotype. The V gene is TRBV12-3 or TRBV12-4, the J gene TRBJ1-3; 7 positions match TRBD1. CDR3 length equals 19 residues. V shed 5 bases, J shed 0 bases, and the junction held 16 bases outside the gene matches. CDR3 coding DNA: TGTGCCAGCAGTCACCAGCCGGGACAGTTCCTTTTCTCTGGAAACACCATATATTTT. Translation gives CASSHQPGQFLFSGNTIYF.

A few counts support this clonotype. The J gene is TRBJ2-5, the V gene TRBV25-1; D gene ambiguous. This CDR3 has 15 amino acids. V was clipped by 5 bases and J by 2 bases, with 15 bases between them. In germline, CDR1 is MGHDK, CDR2 SYGVNS. The CDR3 bases are TGTGCCAGCAGTCCACGCCCAGGTCAGCAAGAGACCCAGTACTTC. It codes for CASSPRPGQQETQYF.

This clonotype was observed a few times. In nucleotides, the CDR3 is TGTGCCAGCTCACTCGGCCCCCCCTATACGCAGTATTTT. Translated, it gives CASSLGPPYTQYF. The chain couples TRBV18 to TRBJ2-3; no firm D call. CDR1 and CDR2 from the germline V gene are KGHSH and LQKENI. The V gene lost 4 bases and the J gene lost 7 bases, with 12 bases spanning the gap. The CDR3 sequence is 13 residues long.

This clonotype was seen a few times. The chain is built from TRBV6-5 and TRBJ2-3; tentatively, D is TRBD2 (6 bases). The CDR3 is 16 amino acids. Trimming took 2 bases from V and 0 from J, leaving 12 bases between them. Looked up from germline, CDR1 is MNHEY and CDR2 is SVGAGI. CDR3 DNA: TGTGCCAGCAGTTACGGGCGCGGGATCAGCACAGATACGCAGTATTTT. Translation: CASSYGRGISTDTQYF.

This clonotype came up once. The chain carries TRBV12-3 or TRBV12-4 and TRBJ1-6, with 7 positions matching TRBD1. The CDR3 covers 15 residues. Trimming removed 3 bases from V and 8 bases from J; junction bases left unmatched: 7. CDR3 in amino acids: CASSFRGTADSPLHF. The CDR3 DNA sequence: TGTGCCAGCAGTTTTAGAGGGACAGCCGATTCACCCCTCCACTTT.

This clonotype showed up just a few times. The chain uses TRBV7-9 and TRBJ2-2; 10 nucleotides agree with TRBD2. The CDR3 has 16 amino acids. Trimming took 1 base from V and 3 from J; bases not matched to a gene: 2. Germline V CDR1 and CDR2: SEHNR, FQNEAQ (reference sequence). The CDR3 nucleotides read TGTGCCAGCAGCTTAGTCCTAGCGGGGGACACCGGGGAGCTGTTTTTT. Protein: CASSLVLAGDTGELFF.

This clonotype was seen only once. J is TRBJ2-7 and V is TRBV7-9; 10 nucleotides align to TRBD1. V dropped 5 bases and J dropped 2; count of bases not matched to a gene: 12. The CDR3 spans 17 residues. Germline-derived CDR1 and CDR2 are SEHNR and FQNEAQ (reference sequence). The CDR3 loop reads CASSLGQGLPFPYEQYF. Written as DNA, the CDR3 is TGTGCCAGCAGCCTGGGACAGGGGCTACCATTCCCCTACGAGCAGTACTTC.

Ten or more counts support this clonotype. CDR3 sequence reads: CASSDGNEQFF. CDR3 coding DNA: TGCGCCAGCAGTGATGGGAATGAGCAGTTCTTC. V is TRBV10-2 and J is TRBJ2-1; D is unresolved. Germline values: CDR1 WSHSY, CDR2 SAAADI. This CDR3 is 11 amino acids long. V was shortened by 3 bases and J by 7 bases, with 4 bases between the two germline ends.

The rearrangement uses TRBV4-2 and TRBJ1-1, with 7 bases aligning to TRBD1. V was clipped by 0 bases and J by 8 bases; unmatched bases: 12. The CDR3 contains 16 residues. CDR1 is LGHNA and CDR2 is YNFKEQ in the germline V gene. The CDR3, as DNA: TGTGCCAGCAGCCAAGATCCAAAGTCCGGGACAGAGGAAGCTTTCTTT. Translation: CASSQDPKSGTEEAFF.

This rearrangement joins TRBV12-3 or TRBV12-4 to TRBJ2-5; TRBD2 matches 8 bases. Trimming removed 7 bases from V and 1 base from J; junction bases left unmatched: 11. The CDR3 length is 16 residues. Here the CDR3 reads CASTSHRGGSQETQYF. In nucleotides, the CDR3 is TGTGCCAGCACCTCCCATCGCGGGGGGTCCCAAGAGACCCAGTACTTC.

V gene TRBV20-1 combines with J gene TRBJ2-5; 7 positions match TRBD2. Germline assignment: CDR1 DFQATT and CDR2 SNEGSKA (reference sequence). V dropped 0 bases and J dropped 1; count of bases not matched to a gene: 2. This CDR3 contains 14 residues. Here the CDR3 DNA reads TGCAGTGCTAGAGAGGGGGGGGGCCAAGAGACCCAGTACTTC. This sequence encodes CSAREGGGQETQYF.

The table lists this clonotype with many counts. This sequence joins TRBV29-1 and TRBJ2-1; TRBD1 matches 9 bases. V trimming: 5 bases; J trimming: 3 bases; junction bases outside the gene matches: 8. In germline, CDR1 is SQVTM, CDR2 ANQGSEA. The CDR3 runs 15 residues. CDR3 sequence reads: CSVNKGTGLYNEQFF. The CDR3 DNA reads TGCAGCGTTAATAAGGGGACAGGGCTCTACAATGAGCAGTTCTTC.

The rearrangement links TRBV5-1 to TRBJ2-6; D ambiguous. This CDR3 comprises 15 residues. CDR1 is SGHRS, CDR2 YFSETQ, per germline. CDR3 protein: CATAESSSGANVLTF. In DNA, the CDR3 is TGCGCTACGGCAGAATCCAGCTCTGGGGCCAACGTCCTGACTTTC.

The genes are TRBV4-2 and TRBJ2-3; TRBD1 is a possible D gene (7 bases). This CDR3 has 18 amino acids. V dropped 4 bases and J dropped 2 bases, with 22 bases sitting between them. The germline CDR1 and CDR2 sequences are LGHNA and YNFKEQ. CDR3: CASSPRFGRGANTDTQYF. The CDR3 coding sequence is TGTGCCAGCAGCCCAAGGTTTGGCAGGGGGGCCAACACAGATACGCAGTATTTT.